This T cell receptor (beta chain) was observed in a study of OX40 agonist ivuxolimab in advanced cancers. TCRdb keeps only in-frame clones here, not all; method: immunoSEQ multiplex PCR. This sample has about 70,000 clones, with about 91% found just once. The V end lost 3 bases, the J end lost 2 bases, and 14 bases lay between the germline ends. Germline-derived CDR1 and CDR2 are SGHRS and YFSETQ. CDR3 length: 15 residues. The sequence was collected from an adult with an advanced solid tumor such as melanoma, head and neck, liver or kidney cancer. V is TRBV5-1 and J is TRBJ1-2; D call uncertain. The specimen was CD4+ or CD8+ T cells sorted from blood, collected in a trial of the OX40 agonist ivuxolimab. CDR3 sequence reads: CASSYWVGSNYGYTF. The CDR3 bases are TGCGCCAGCAGCTACTGGGTGGGGTCGAACTATGGCTACACCTTC.